Sequencing of this T cell receptor (beta chain) was carried out in a study of vaccination and CD4 T cells after COVID-19. Cultured CD4+ T-cell DNA underwent Oncomine TCR Beta short-read sequencing. TCRdb ran MiXCR on the PCR reads and lists one entry per CDR3 protein. This sample has around 6,100 distinct CDR3 sequences; around half occur once, and the top ten carry over 20%. The treatment: approximately 9-day PBMC culture with coronavirus spike peptide pools or control peptides (ViraFEST assay). Harvesting of the unexposed donor's CD4+ T cells predated the COVID-19 pandemic (2011-2018). This clonotype is medium-sized within its sample. The antigen is not known. The material sequenced was CD4+ T cells from blood, cultured in vitro. The TCR originated in a human donor in good health.

In DNA form, the CDR3 reads TGCAGTGCTAGTCTACAGGTTGATCAGCCCCAGCATTTT. It codes for CSASLQVDQPQHF. The chain uses TRBV20-1 and TRBJ1-5, with TRBD1 as a possible D gene (5 bases). Trimming took 3 bases from V and 5 from J, leaving 11 bases between them. Germline V gene data show CDR1 as DFQATT and CDR2 as SNEGSKA (reference sequence). The CDR3 sequence is 13 residues long.